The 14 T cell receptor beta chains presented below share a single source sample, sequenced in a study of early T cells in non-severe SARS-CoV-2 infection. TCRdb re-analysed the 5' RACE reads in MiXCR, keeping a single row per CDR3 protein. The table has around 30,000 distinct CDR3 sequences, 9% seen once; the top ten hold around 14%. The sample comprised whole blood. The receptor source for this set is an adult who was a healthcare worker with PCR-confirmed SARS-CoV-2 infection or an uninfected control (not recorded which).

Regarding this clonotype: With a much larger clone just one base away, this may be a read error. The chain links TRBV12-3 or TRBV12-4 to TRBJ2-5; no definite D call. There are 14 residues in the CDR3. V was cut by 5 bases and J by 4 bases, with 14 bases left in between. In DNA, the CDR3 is TGTGCCAGCAGTACGACGGGTCTCCGAGAGACCCAGTACTTC. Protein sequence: CASSTTGLRETQYF.

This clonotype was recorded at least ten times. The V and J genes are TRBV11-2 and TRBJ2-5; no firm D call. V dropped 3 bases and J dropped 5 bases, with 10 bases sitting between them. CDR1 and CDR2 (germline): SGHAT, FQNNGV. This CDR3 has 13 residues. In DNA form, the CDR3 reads TGTGCCAGCAGCTTTGGAGCTGCCGAGACCCAGTACTTC. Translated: CASSFGAAETQYF.

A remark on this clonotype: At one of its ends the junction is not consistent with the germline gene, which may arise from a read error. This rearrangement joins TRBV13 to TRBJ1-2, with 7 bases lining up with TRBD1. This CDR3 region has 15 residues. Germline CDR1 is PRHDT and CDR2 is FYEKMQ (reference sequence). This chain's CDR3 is CASSIGQEVNYGYTF. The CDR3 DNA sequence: TGTGCCAGCAGCATAGGACAGGAGGTGAACTATGGCTACACCTTC.

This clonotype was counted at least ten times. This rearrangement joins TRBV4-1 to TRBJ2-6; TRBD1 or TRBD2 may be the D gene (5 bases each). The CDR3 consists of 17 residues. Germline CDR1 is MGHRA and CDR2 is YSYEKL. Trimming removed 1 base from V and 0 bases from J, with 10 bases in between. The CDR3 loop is CASSQVGVVSGANVLTF. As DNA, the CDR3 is TGCGCCAGCAGCCAAGTGGGGGTTGTCTCTGGGGCCAACGTCCTGACTTTC.

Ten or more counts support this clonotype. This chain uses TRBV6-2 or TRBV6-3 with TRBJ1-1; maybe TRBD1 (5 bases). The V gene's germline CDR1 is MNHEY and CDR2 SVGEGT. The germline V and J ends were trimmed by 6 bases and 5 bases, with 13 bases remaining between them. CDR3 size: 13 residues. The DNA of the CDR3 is TGTGCCAGCAGCCCCGGGTGGGGGACTGAAGCTTTCTTT. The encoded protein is CASSPGWGTEAFF.

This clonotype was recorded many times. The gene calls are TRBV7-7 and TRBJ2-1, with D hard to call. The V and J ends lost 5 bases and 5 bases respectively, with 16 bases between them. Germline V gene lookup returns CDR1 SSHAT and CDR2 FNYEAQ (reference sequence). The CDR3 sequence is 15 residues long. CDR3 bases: TGTGCCAGCAGCCCGAGACTCGGGCTGCACAATGAGCAGTTCTTC. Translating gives CASSPRLGLHNEQFF.

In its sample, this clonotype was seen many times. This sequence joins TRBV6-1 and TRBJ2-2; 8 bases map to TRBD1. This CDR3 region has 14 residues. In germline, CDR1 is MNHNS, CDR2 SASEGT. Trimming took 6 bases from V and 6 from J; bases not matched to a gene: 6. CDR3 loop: CASRRTGQPGELFF. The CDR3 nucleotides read TGTGCCAGCAGGAGGACAGGGCAGCCCGGGGAGCTGTTTTTT.

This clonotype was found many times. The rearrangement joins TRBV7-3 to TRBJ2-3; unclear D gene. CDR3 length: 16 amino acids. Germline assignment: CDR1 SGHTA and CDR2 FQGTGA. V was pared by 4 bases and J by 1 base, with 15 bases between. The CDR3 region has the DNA TGTGCCAGCAGCTCCCAAGGTCCATCGGGCACAGATACGCAGTATTTT. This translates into CASSSQGPSGTDTQYF. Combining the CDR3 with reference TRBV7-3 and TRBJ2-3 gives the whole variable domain GAGVSQTPSNKVTEKGKYVELRCDPISGHTALYWYRQSLGQGPEFLIYFQGTGAADDSGLPNDRFFAVRPEGSVSTLKIQRTERGDSAVYLCASSSQGPSGTDTQYFGPGTRLTVL.

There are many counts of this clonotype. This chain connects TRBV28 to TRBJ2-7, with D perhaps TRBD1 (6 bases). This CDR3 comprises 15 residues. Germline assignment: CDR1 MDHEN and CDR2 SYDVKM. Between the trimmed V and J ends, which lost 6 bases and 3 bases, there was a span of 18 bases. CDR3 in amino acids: CASRKGQSLNYEQYF. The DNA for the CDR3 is TGTGCCAGCAGGAAGGGACAAAGCCTGAACTACGAGCAGTACTTC.

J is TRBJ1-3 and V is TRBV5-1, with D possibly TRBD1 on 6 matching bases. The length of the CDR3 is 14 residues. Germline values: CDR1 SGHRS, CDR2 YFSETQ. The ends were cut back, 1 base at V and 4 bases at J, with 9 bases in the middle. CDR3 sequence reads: CASSLSTGGNTIYF. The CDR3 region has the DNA TGCGCCAGCAGCTTGTCGACAGGAGGAAACACCATATATTTT.

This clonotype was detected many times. The CDR3 sequence is CASKPLYQETQYF. CDR3 nucleotide sequence: TGTGCCAGCAAGCCCTTGTACCAAGAGACCCAGTACTTC. This rearrangement joins TRBV5-4 to TRBJ2-5; D ambiguous. Germline CDR1 and CDR2: SGHNT and YYREEE (reference sequence). This CDR3 contains 13 residues. V was pared by 6 bases and J by 0 bases, with 9 bases between.

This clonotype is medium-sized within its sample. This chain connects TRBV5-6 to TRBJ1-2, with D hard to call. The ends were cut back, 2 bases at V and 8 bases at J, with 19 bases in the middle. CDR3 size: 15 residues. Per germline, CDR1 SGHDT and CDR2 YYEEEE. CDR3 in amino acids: CASSFSPPWAHGYTF. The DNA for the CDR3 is TGTGCCAGCAGCTTCAGCCCTCCGTGGGCGCACGGCTACACCTTC. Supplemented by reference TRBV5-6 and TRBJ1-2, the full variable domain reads DAGVTQSPTHLIKTRGQQVTLRCSPKSGHDTVSWYQQALGQGPQFIFQYYEEEERQRGNFPDRFSGHQFPNYSSELNVNALLLGDSALYLCASSFSPPWAHGYTFGSGTRLTVV.

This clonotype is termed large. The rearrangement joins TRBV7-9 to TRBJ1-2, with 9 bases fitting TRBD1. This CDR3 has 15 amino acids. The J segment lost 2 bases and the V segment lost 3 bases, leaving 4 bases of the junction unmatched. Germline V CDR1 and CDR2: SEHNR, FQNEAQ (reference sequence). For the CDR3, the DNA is TGTGCCAGCAGCTTCGACGGGACAGGGAACTATGGCTACACCTTC. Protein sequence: CASSFDGTGNYGYTF.

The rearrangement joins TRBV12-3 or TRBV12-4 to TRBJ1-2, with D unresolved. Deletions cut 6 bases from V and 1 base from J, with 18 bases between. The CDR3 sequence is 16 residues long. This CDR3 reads CASSPLSSSFNYGYTF. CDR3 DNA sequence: TGTGCCAGCAGCCCCTTGTCCTCCTCCTTTAACTATGGCTACACCTTC.